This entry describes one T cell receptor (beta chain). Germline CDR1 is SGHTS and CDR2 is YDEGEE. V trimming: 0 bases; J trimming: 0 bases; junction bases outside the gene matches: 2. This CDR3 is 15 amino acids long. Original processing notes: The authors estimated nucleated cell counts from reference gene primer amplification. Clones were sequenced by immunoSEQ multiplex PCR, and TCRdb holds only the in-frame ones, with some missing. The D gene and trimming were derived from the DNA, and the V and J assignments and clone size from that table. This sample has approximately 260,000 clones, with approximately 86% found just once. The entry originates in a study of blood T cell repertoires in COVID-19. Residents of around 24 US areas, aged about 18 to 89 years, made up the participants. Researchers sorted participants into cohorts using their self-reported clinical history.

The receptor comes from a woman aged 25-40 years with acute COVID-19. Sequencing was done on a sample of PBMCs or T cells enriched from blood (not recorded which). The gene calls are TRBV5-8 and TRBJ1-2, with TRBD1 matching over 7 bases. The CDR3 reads CASSLGDRANYGYTF. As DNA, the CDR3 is TGTGCCAGCAGCTTGGGGGACAGAGCTAACTATGGCTACACCTTC.